This T cell receptor beta chain was sequenced for a study of human T cells and chemical hapten exposure. Study overall: The study traced per-sample TCR yield variation mainly to small differences in pooled library volumes.

General study results and limits: TCRs whose frequency exceeded 1 in 1000 remained the same following DPC sensitization.

Ten or more counts support this clonotype. What it recognizes is unknown. The library put unique molecular identifiers onto individual cDNA molecules. In the original analysis: Sample-level TCR yields exhibited a median of approximately 89,000, with a range of about 20,000 to 690,600. Each CDR3 protein gets one entry after TCRdb re-called the reads with MiXCR. V and J calls and clone size were set by TCRdb, not the authors. The table shows more than 100,000 distinct CDR3 sequences, with less than 10% occurring only once. Someone pulled total RNA out of unfractionated whole blood. Germline V gene data show CDR1 as SGHVS and CDR2 as FQNEAQ. V lost 1 base, J lost 3 bases, and 10 bases lay in between. The CDR3 runs 15 residues.

The source is a human donor in good health. Some clones in this sample may be carry-over from other donors' samples. The chain links TRBV7-8 to TRBJ1-5; a weak D match, TRBD1 (5 bases). Sample: whole blood. CDR3 coding DNA: TGTGCCAGCAGCTTAGGGGCAGGGATCAATCAGCCCCAGCATTTT. Its translation: CASSLGAGINQPQHF.